This T cell receptor (beta chain) was sequenced for a study of control samples from healthy donors and cancer patients (dated by TCRdb to about 2020). Library prep was done by the immunoSEQ multiplex PCR assay. In its TCRdb copy, this immuneACCESS table keeps in-frame sequences only and misses some clones. Where compared with another copy, unresolved V genes explain less than half of these, and the others have no known cause. This sample holds 400,000 to 450,000 clones; approximately 90% were observed only once. Approximately 6.3% of the sample is taken by the ten largest. From the cysteine up to the phenylalanine, the CDR3 has a length of 11 residues. This entry keeps only the CDR3 DNA: 33 bases, framed from base 1. Trimming removed 7 bases from V and 7 bases from J, leaving 13 bases between the germline ends. Via the germline V gene, CDR1 is SQVTM and CDR2 ANQGSEA. This clone appeared a single time. Its antigen has not been determined. No much larger clonotype is one base removed from it; base qualities were not supplied.

The sequence came from a man in his forties or fifties with head and neck cancer. The chain was built from TRBV29-1 and TRBJ2-5; a tentative D call is TRBD2 (5 bases match). The sample consisted of PBMCs. The CDR3 corresponds to CSDYLEGTQYF. DNA sequence: TGCAGCGACTACCTCGAGGGGACCCAGTACTTC.